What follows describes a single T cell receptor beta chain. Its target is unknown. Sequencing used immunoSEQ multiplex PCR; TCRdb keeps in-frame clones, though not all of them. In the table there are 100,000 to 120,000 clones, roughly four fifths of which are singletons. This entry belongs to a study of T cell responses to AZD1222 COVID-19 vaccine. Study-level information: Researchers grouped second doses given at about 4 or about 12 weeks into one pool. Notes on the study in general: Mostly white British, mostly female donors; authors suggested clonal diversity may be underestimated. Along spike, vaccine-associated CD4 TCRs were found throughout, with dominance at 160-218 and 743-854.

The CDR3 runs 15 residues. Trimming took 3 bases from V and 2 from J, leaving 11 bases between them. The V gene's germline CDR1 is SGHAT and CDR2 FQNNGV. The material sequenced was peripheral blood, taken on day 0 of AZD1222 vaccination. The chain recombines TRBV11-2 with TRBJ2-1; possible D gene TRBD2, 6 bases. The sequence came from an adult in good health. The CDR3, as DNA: TGTGCCAGCAGCTTCTCGCGGGGTACCTACAATGAGCAGTTCTTC. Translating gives CASSFSRGTYNEQFF. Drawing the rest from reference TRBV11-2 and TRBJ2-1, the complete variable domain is EAGVAQSPRYKIIEKRQSVAFWCNPISGHATLYWYQQILGQGPKLLIQFQNNGVVDDSQLPKDRFSAERLKGVDSTLKIQPAKLEDSAVYLCASSFSRGTYNEQFFGPGTRLTVL.